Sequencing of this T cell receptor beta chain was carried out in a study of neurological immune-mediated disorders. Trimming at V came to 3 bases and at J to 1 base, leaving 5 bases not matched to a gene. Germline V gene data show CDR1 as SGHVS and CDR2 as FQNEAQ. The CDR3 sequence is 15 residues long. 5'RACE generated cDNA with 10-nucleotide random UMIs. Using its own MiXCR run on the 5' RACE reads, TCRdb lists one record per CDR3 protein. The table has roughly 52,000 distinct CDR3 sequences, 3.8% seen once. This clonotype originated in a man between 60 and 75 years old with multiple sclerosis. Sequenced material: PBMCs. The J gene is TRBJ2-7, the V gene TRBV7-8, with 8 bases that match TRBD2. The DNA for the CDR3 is TGTGCCAGCAGCTTGGGCTCGGGAGGGTCCTACGAGCAGTACTTC. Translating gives CASSLGSGGSYEQYF. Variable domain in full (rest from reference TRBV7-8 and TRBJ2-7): GAGVSQSPRYKVAKRGQDVALRCDPISGHVSLFWYQQALGQGPEFLTYFQNEAQLDKSGLPSDRFFAERPEGSVSTLKIQRTQQEDSAVYLCASSLGSGGSYEQYFGPGTRLTVT.